Given below is one T cell receptor (beta chain) in context. The antigen remains undetermined. Trimming at V came to 0 bases and at J to 8 bases, leaving 7 bases not matched to a gene. The CDR3 has 17 residues. Per the germline V gene, CDR1 is LGHNA and CDR2 is YSLEER. The sample belongs to a study of T cell responses to AZD1222 COVID-19 vaccine. Second-dose schedules of about 4 or about 12 weeks were combined. The table came from immunoSEQ multiplex PCR; TCRdb's copy has only in-frame clones and leaves some out. The table records around 130,000 clones, approximately 92% of them present only once. Study-wide findings and caveats: Females made up more of the donors, who were largely white British, and clonal diversity may have come out too low. The peak T cell response came first, and repertoires were sampled only after it.

This material consisted of peripheral blood, taken 28 days after the second AZD1222 dose. The V call is TRBV4-3, the J call TRBJ2-2; 12 positions agree with TRBD1. This receptor was obtained from an adult who received the AZD1222 COVID-19 vaccine. CDR3 coding DNA: TGCGCCAGCAGCCAAGATCGGGGACAGGGGGCGTTGGGGGAGCTGTTTTTT. Its translation is CASSQDRGQGALGELFF.